Listed below are T cell receptor beta chains from one sample, sequenced in a study of T cell repertoires in cytomegalovirus infection. TCRdb itself ran the reads through MiXCR, one entry per CDR3 protein. The repertoire holds roughly 800,000 distinct CDR3 sequences, almost 30% seen once, with around 13% in the top ten. These receptors lack a known antigen. The sequencing here drew on cultured CD8+ T cells from PBMCs, taken from culture after CMV antigen stimulation. The source of these receptors is a human donor in good health (CMV status not recorded). Some clones in this sample may be carry-over from other donors' samples. Each CDR3 is given with its conserved first and last residue. D genes are given only for firm matches. Size values are once, few and many counts, or a class for expanded clones, and some rows have none.

TRBV5-1	TRBJ2-3	-	17	TRBD2	TGCGCCAGCAGAAAAGGACTAGTGGGGGGGATCACAGATACGCAGTATTTT	CASRKGLVGGITDTQYF
TRBV6-5	TRBJ1-1	few	14	TRBD1	TGTGCCAGCAGTACAACAGGGGGCCCCACTGAAGCTTTCTTT	CASSTTGGPTEAFF
TRBV7-2	TRBJ2-3	many	15	-	TGTGCCAGCAGCCTGATATCACACCCCACAGATACGCAGTATTTT	CASSLISHPTDTQYF
TRBV12-3/TRBV12-4	TRBJ2-7	few	14	-	TGTGCCAGCAGTTCCCCGGGAAGCTCCTACGAGCAGTACTTC	CASSSPGSSYEQYF
TRBV25-1	TRBJ2-7	few	13	-	TGTGCCAGCAGTGATTGGGGGGCCGGCGAGCAGTACTTC	CASSDWGAGEQYF
TRBV23-1	TRBJ2-7	-	15	-	TGCGCCAGCCTCCAACGGGGCAGGGAAAACTACGAGCAGTACTTC	CASLQRGRENYEQYF
TRBV27	TRBJ2-7	-	15	TRBD1	TGTGCCAGCAGCCCAATGACGGGACAGGTCTACGAGCAGTACTTC	CASSPMTGQVYEQYF
TRBV2	TRBJ1-5	-	16	-	TGTGCCAGCAGTGGGGAAGGGGCTCGCTTCGATCAGCCCCAGCATTTT	CASSGEGARFDQPQHF
TRBV7-6	TRBJ2-5	-	14	-	TGTGCCAGCAGTACTCGAGAGCTCCAAGAGACCCAGTACTTC	CASSTRELQETQYF
TRBV10-3	TRBJ1-1	-	11	-	TGTGCCATCTCAACGAACACTGAAGCTTTCTTT	CAISTNTEAFF
TRBV12-3/TRBV12-4	TRBJ2-5	few	17	TRBD2	TGTGCCAGCAGCTTGACTAGCGGGGGGCCGTGGCAAGAGACCCAGTACTTC	CASSLTSGGPWQETQYF
TRBV7-3	TRBJ2-1	-	14	TRBD1	TGTGCCAGCAGCTGGACAGGGAGAAACAATGAGCAGTTCTTC	CASSWTGRNNEQFF
TRBV14	TRBJ2-1	-	16	-	TGTGCCAGCAGCCAAGCGGGGGCAGTATCCTACAATGAGCAGTTCTTC	CASSQAGAVSYNEQFF
TRBV4-1	TRBJ1-1	-	15	-	TGCGCCAGCAGCCAAGATTACGGGGGGAACACTGAAGCTTTCTTT	CASSQDYGGNTEAFF
TRBV7-2	TRBJ2-1	few	17	-	TGTGCCAGCAGCTCACTTGACGGGGTCCCCTCCTACAATGAGCAGTTCTTC	CASSSLDGVPSYNEQFF
TRBV6-1	TRBJ2-2	-	14	-	TGTGCCAGCAGTGAAGTGGGGGCCGGCGGGGAGCTGTTTTTT	CASSEVGAGGELFF
TRBV7-9	TRBJ2-3	-	14	-	TGTGCCAGCAGCTTAGACGACGGCACAGATACGCAGTATTTT	CASSLDDGTDTQYF
TRBV28	TRBJ2-1	-	15	-	TGTGCCAGCACCACGTCGGGGGTATCCTACAATGAGCAGTTCTTC	CASTTSGVSYNEQFF
TRBV2	TRBJ2-1	-	12	-	TGTGCCAGCAGTCCCGGTTCATTTGAGCAGTTCTTC	CASSPGSFEQFF
TRBV10-3	TRBJ2-1	few	15	TRBD1	TGTGCCATCAGCGACCCGGGACAGGGGGAGGATGAGCAGTTCTTC	CAISDPGQGEDEQFF
TRBV27	TRBJ2-3	-	18	-	TGTGCCAGCAGTTTATCTGTCGGGATACGTGCTAGCACAGATACGCAGTATTTT	CASSLSVGIRASTDTQYF
TRBV19	TRBJ2-2	-	17	TRBD2	TGTGCCAGTAGTCCCCCCAGCGGGAGCGTCCTGGCAGGGGAGCTGTTTTTT	CASSPPSGSVLAGELFF
TRBV7-6	TRBJ2-1	-	14	-	TGTGCCAGCAGCTTGGGCCCAAACCGTAATGAGCAGTTCTTC	CASSLGPNRNEQFF
TRBV11-2	TRBJ2-5	once	16	TRBD2	TGTGCCAGCAGCCTTCTAGCGGGGGTGGTGTCAGAGACCCAGTACTTC	CASSLLAGVVSETQYF
TRBV6-8	TRBJ1-3	-	16	TRBD1	TGTGCCAGCAGTTACTCGAGACAGGGGTTTCGGGACACCATATATTTT	CASSYSRQGFRDTIYF
TRBV7-6	TRBJ1-2	few	16	-	TGTGCCAGCAGCCTAGGGAGCGGAGCACCTAACTATGGCTACACCTTC	CASSLGSGAPNYGYTF
TRBV4-1	TRBJ2-1	-	16	-	TGCGCCAGCAAATACTCCGACGGTGGCTCCTACAATGAGCAGTTCTTC	CASKYSDGGSYNEQFF
TRBV20-1	TRBJ1-1	few	11	-	TGCAGTGCTAGAGTTGGTGGGTTGGCTTTCTTT	CSARVGGLAFF
TRBV5-1	TRBJ2-1	-	14	-	TGCGCCAGCAGAGAGGCAGGGTTGGTTGTGGAGCAGTTCTTC	CASREAGLVVEQFF
TRBV7-9	TRBJ1-1	-	15	-	TGTGCCAGCAGCTTAATCTCGGGCAGTCGAACTGAAGCTTTCTTT	CASSLISGSRTEAFF
TRBV6-2/TRBV6-3	TRBJ1-1	-	17	TRBD1	TGTGCCAGCCGCTACGGGACAGGGGGCCTTTGGAACACTGAAGCTTTCTTT	CASRYGTGGLWNTEAFF
TRBV7-7	TRBJ2-1	-	15	TRBD2	TGTGCTAGCAGCGAGAGCGGGAGCTCCTACAATGAGCAGTTCTTC	CASSESGSSYNEQFF
TRBV19	TRBJ2-1	many	12	TRBD1	TGTGCCAGCACAACAGGGGGCAATGAGCAGTTCTTC	CASTTGGNEQFF
TRBV29-1	TRBJ2-5	-	15	TRBD2	TGCAGCGGGACCGGGGGGGCCCTAAAAGGAGAGACCCAGTACTTC	CSGTGGALKGETQYF
TRBV11-2	TRBJ1-1	-	13	-	TGTGCCAGCAGCTTAGCCAGTGGGGGGGGAGCTTTCTTT	CASSLASGGGAFF
TRBV27	TRBJ2-5	few	16	TRBD1	TGTGCCAGCAGTTCACCTGGGACAGGGGCTCAAGAGACCCAGTACTTC	CASSSPGTGAQETQYF
TRBV27	TRBJ1-6	-	14	TRBD1	TGTGCCAGCGGGCGGGACAGGGGTAATTCACCCCTCCACTTT	CASGRDRGNSPLHF
TRBV11-3	TRBJ2-3	-	16	TRBD1	TGTGCCAGCAGCCCCCGGTCAGGGGGCATAACAGATACGCAGTATTTT	CASSPRSGGITDTQYF
TRBV6-2/TRBV6-3	TRBJ2-4	few	13	-	TGTGCCAGCAGACCGGACATAAAAAACATTCAGTACTTC	CASRPDIKNIQYF
TRBV7-2	TRBJ2-3	many	14	-	TGTGCCAGCAGCTCCAGGGAATGGGCGGATACGCAGTATTTT	CASSSREWADTQYF
TRBV7-8	TRBJ2-2	few	20	TRBD1	TGTGCCAGCAGCCACGCAACCCCCGGGACAGGGTTTCGTGGGGCCGGGGAGCTGTTTTTT	CASSHATPGTGFRGAGELFF
TRBV27	TRBJ1-2	-	15	TRBD1	TGTGCCAGCAGTTCGGGACAGGGGGCGCGCTATGGCTACACCTTC	CASSSGQGARYGYTF
TRBV6-5	TRBJ2-2	-	18	TRBD1	TGTGCCAGCAGTTACTCTTTTAAAAGGGACAGTACGAAGGGGGAGCTGTTTTTT	CASSYSFKRDSTKGELFF
TRBV2	TRBJ2-7	-	16	TRBD1	TGTGCCAGCAGTGAAGCGTCCGGGACAGCCTCGTACGAGCAGTACTTC	CASSEASGTASYEQYF
TRBV6-5	TRBJ1-2	-	12	-	TGTGCCAGCAGTTCGGGCTGGGGCGGCTACACCTTC	CASSSGWGGYTF
TRBV6-1	TRBJ2-3	-	13	-	TGTGCCAGCAGCCCTGGGACACTTCATACGCAGTATTTT	CASSPGTLHTQYF
TRBV6-6	TRBJ1-1	-	15	TRBD1	TGTGCCAGCAGTGCTAGGACAGGGATAAACACTGAAGCTTTCTTT	CASSARTGINTEAFF
TRBV12-3/TRBV12-4	TRBJ2-2	few	16	-	TGTGCCAGCAGTTTATCGGTGGAAAAGGTGGCCGGGGAGCTGTTTTTT	CASSLSVEKVAGELFF
TRBV15	TRBJ1-2	few	17	-	TGTGCCACCAGCAGAGACCCCCCTTCGCTATTGGACTATGGCTACACCTTC	CATSRDPPSLLDYGYTF
TRBV7-8	TRBJ2-1	many	16	-	TGTGCCAGCAGCCCCCCGACAGTCGGGAGTGACAATGAGCAGTTCTTC	CASSPPTVGSDNEQFF
TRBV19	TRBJ2-1	-	15	-	TGTGCCAGTAGTATAGGGGAACAGGGTGATGATGAGCAGTTCTTC	CASSIGEQGDDEQFF
TRBV27	TRBJ2-5	-	16	-	TGTGCCAGCTCAAACTCCGGTCTCCGGGGTCGAGAGACCCAGTACTTC	CASSNSGLRGRETQYF
TRBV6-5	TRBJ2-4	-	13	-	TGTGCCAGCAGTCTTCTCCGGAGTGACATTCAGTACTTC	CASSLLRSDIQYF
TRBV6-5	TRBJ1-5	-	14	-	-	CASSSSDSDQPQHF
TRBV27	TRBJ1-2	-	15	TRBD1	TGTGCCAGCAGTTCCTACAGGGGGCAGAGGGATGGCTACACCTTC	CASSSYRGQRDGYTF
TRBV19	TRBJ1-5	-	15	-	TGTGCCAGTAGTAGAGGGCTCGATAGCAATCAGCCCCAGCATTTT	CASSRGLDSNQPQHF
TRBV2	TRBJ2-7	-	10	-	TGTGCCAGCAGTGGTTCCGAGCAGTACTTC	CASSGSEQYF